The source of this TCR beta chain is a study of blood T cell repertoires in COVID-19. Across the whole study: The samples span acute and convalescent COVID-19 from the United States, Italy and Spain. Sample material is recorded as cDNA or gDNA derived from T cells, B-cell-depleted T cells, or PBMCs.

Per the study methods: Researchers report that nucleated cell counts were estimated from reference gene primer amplification. Libraries were prepared by immunoSEQ multiplex PCR; TCRdb keeps only in-frame clonotypes and omits some of them. V and J calls and clone size follow that table, whereas D and trimming were derived from the DNA. The sample yields some 97,000 clones, 87% seen once. Germline lookup yields CDR1 SNHLY and CDR2 FYNNEI. CDR3 size: 13 residues. Trimming pared 4 bases from V and 5 bases from J, leaving 11 bases between. The specimen was peripheral blood. The rearrangement joins TRBV2 to TRBJ2-5; D remains unclear. This receptor was identified in a man aged 25 to 40 in a cohort sampled during active COVID-19. This CDR3 reads CASSGHPPETQYF. The CDR3 nucleotides are TGTGCCAGCAGTGGGCACCCGCCTGAGACCCAGTACTTC.